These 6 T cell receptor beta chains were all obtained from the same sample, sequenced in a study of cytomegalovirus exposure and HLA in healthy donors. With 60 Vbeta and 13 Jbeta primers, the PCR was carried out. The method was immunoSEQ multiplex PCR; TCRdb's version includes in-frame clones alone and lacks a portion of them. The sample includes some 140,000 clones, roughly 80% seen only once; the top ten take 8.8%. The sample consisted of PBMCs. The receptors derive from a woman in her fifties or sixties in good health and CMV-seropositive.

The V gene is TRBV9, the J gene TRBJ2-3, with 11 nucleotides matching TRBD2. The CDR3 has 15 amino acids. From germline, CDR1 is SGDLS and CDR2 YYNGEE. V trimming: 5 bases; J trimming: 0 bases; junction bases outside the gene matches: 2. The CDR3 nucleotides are TGTGCCAGCAGTAGCGGGGGGGCTAGCACAGATACGCAGTATTTT. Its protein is CASSSGGASTDTQYF. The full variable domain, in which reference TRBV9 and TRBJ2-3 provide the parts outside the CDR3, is DSGVTQTPKHLITATGQRVTLRCSPRSGDLSVYWYQQSLDQGLQFLIQYYNGEERAKGNILERFSAQQFPDLHSELNLSSLELGDSALYFCASSSGGASTDTQYFGPGTRLTVL.

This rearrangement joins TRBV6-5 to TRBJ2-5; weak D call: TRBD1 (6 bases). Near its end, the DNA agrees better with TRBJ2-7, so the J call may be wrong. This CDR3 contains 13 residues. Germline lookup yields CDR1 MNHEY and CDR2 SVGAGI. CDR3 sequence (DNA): TGTGCCAGCAGTCGTACAGGGACCCACGAGCAGTACTTC. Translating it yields CASSRTGTHEQYF.

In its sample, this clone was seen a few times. CDR3 in amino acids: CAWSVVNSPLHF. The CDR3 region has the DNA TGTGCCTGGAGTGTCGTAAATTCACCCCTCCACTTT. The gene calls are TRBV30 and TRBJ1-6; D is uncertain. Looked up from germline, CDR1 is GTSNPN and CDR2 is SVGIG (reference sequence). The CDR3 totals 12 residues. Between the trimmed V and J ends, which lost 0 bases and 7 bases, there was a span of 4 bases.

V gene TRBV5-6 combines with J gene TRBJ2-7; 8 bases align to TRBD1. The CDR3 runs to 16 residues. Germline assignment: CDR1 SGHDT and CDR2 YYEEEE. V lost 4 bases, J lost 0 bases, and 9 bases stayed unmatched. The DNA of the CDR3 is TGTGCCAGCAGCCACCCGGGACAGGTTCTCTCCTACGAGCAGTACTTC. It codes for CASSHPGQVLSYEQYF.

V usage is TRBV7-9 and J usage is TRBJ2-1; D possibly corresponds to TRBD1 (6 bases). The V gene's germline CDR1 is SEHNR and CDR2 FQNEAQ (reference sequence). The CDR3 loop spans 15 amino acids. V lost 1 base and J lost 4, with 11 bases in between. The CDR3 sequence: CASSLETGIYNEQFF. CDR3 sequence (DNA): TGTGCCAGCAGCTTAGAGACAGGCATTTACAATGAGCAGTTCTTC.

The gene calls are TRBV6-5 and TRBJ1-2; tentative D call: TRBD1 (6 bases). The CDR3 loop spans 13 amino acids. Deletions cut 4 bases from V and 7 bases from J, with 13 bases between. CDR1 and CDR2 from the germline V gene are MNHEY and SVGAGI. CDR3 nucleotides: TGTGCCAGCAGTTTACAGGGATACCGTGGCTACACCTTC. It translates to CASSLQGYRGYTF.